Below, 27 T cell receptor beta chains from the same sample are listed, as sequenced in a study of OX40 agonist ivuxolimab in advanced cancers. Profiling relied on immunoSEQ multiplex PCR, and the TCRdb table lists in-frame clones only, not all of them. Of about 98,000 clones in the sample, 90% to 95% are singletons; the top ten hold over 0.2%. The sample in question was CD4+ or CD8+ T cells sorted from blood, obtained in a trial of the OX40 agonist ivuxolimab. The receptors were gathered from an adult with an advanced solid tumor such as melanoma, head and neck, liver or kidney cancer.

V is TRBV28 and J is TRBJ2-3; 7 positions agree with TRBD2. Germline V lookup: CDR1 MDHEN, CDR2 SYDVKM. The CDR3 loop spans 15 amino acids. The ends lost 8 bases at V and 6 bases at J; junction bases unmatched: 14. The CDR3 loop is CASRYARLAWDTQYF. The CDR3 bases are TGTGCCAGCCGTTATGCCCGACTAGCTTGGGATACGCAGTATTTT.

The V gene is TRBV28, the J gene TRBJ1-5; TRBD1 is a possible D gene (6 bases). The germline CDR1 and CDR2 sequences are MDHEN and SYDVKM. Trimming stripped 5 bases from V and 5 bases from J, with 16 bases between. The CDR3 runs 15 residues. The CDR3 reads CASSHGGTAHQPQHF. The CDR3 region has the DNA TGTGCCAGCAGTCACGGGGGCACCGCACATCAGCCCCAGCATTTT.

The CDR3 region has the DNA TGTGCCAGCAGTTACTTCTACGGTCCCTACAATGAGCAGTTCTTC. The encoded protein is CASSYFYGPYNEQFF. The chain joins TRBV6-6 to TRBJ2-1; D gene ambiguous. CDR1 and CDR2 from the germline V gene are MNHNY and SVGAGI (reference sequence). The germline V and J ends were trimmed by 1 base and 2 bases, with 9 bases remaining between them. The CDR3 has 15 amino acids.

The rearrangement links TRBV6-6 to TRBJ1-5; D is possibly TRBD1 (5 bases). Trimming cost V 4 bases and J 6 bases, with 10 bases left between them. Germline V lookup: CDR1 MNHNY, CDR2 SVGAGI (reference sequence). This CDR3 has 13 amino acids. The CDR3 region is CASSSQGFQPQHF. CDR3 sequence (DNA): TGTGCCAGCAGTTCCCAGGGCTTTCAGCCCCAGCATTTT.

This chain links TRBV6-6 with TRBJ2-4; 8 nucleotides align to TRBD1. CDR3 length equals 14 residues. Looked up from germline, CDR1 is MNHNY and CDR2 is SVGAGI (reference sequence). The junction had 8 bases not matched to a gene; V was cut back by 5 bases and J by 8 bases. The DNA of the CDR3 is TGTGCCAGCAGTCTCCGGACAGGGAGAGACATTCAGTACTTC. Its translation is CASSLRTGRDIQYF.

V gene TRBV6-1 combines with J gene TRBJ2-1; no clear D gene. V lost 1 base and J lost 8, with 15 bases in between. This CDR3 region has 15 residues. Germline CDR1 MNHNS, CDR2 SASEGT. In DNA, the CDR3 is TGTGCCAGCAGTGAAGAAACCCTTAGGTATTATGAGCAGTTCTTC. Amino acid sequence: CASSEETLRYYEQFF.

J is TRBJ2-1 and V is TRBV7-3, with D perhaps matching TRBD2 (7 bases). The CDR3 sequence is 14 residues long. The germline CDR1 and CDR2 sequences are SGHTA and FQGTGA. Trimming pared 3 bases from V and 6 bases from J, leaving 12 bases between. CDR3 sequence: CASSLGGPPNEQFF. The CDR3 nucleotides are TGTGCCAGCAGCTTGGGGGGGCCACCCAATGAGCAGTTCTTC.

The rearrangement links TRBV21-1 to TRBJ2-2; the table's D call TRBD2 went unverified against the DNA. TRBV21-1 is flagged as a pseudogene. The CDR3 runs 13 residues. DNA for the CDR3: TGTGCCAGTTTTAGCTCGAACACCGGGGAGCTGTTTTTT. Translation: CASFSSNTGELFF.

V is TRBV5-1 and J is TRBJ2-5; 7 positions agree with TRBD2. CDR3 size: 15 residues. The J segment lost 5 bases and the V segment lost 4 bases, leaving 11 bases of the junction unmatched. Germline V gene data show CDR1 as SGHRS and CDR2 as YFSETQ. DNA for the CDR3: TGCGCCAGCAGCGCCTACACTAGCGCACGGGAGACCCAGTACTTC. As protein: CASSAYTSARETQYF.

This clone was seen once. This chain connects TRBV30 to TRBJ2-1; no clear D gene. Germline V gene data show CDR1 as GTSNPN and CDR2 as SVGIG (reference sequence). There are 11 residues in the CDR3. V shed 0 bases and J shed 5 bases, with 2 bases lying between them. This CDR3 reads CAWSVHNEQFF. DNA for the CDR3: TGTGCCTGGAGTGTCCACAATGAGCAGTTCTTC. The whole variable domain, filled in from reference TRBV30 and TRBJ2-1, reads SQTIHQWPATLVQPVGSPLSLECTVEGTSNPNLYWYRQAAGRGLQLLFYSVGIGQISSEVPQNLSASRPQDRQFILSSKKLLLSDSGFYLCAWSVHNEQFFGPGTRLTVL.

The chain carries TRBV5-4 and TRBJ2-7; either TRBD1 or TRBD2 may fit D (6 bases each). Trimming took off 4 bases at V and 3 bases at J, with 20 bases between the two ends. This CDR3 has 16 amino acids. Germline CDR1 SGHNT, CDR2 YYREEE (reference sequence). The CDR3: CASSLWGATASYEQYF. Here the CDR3 DNA reads TGTGCCAGCAGCCTGTGGGGGGCCACTGCAAGCTACGAGCAGTACTTC.

This chain connects TRBV6-5 to TRBJ2-3, with 11 bases identical to TRBD2. V was clipped by 0 bases and J by 3 bases; unmatched bases: 2. CDR3 length: 16 residues. Germline V gene data show CDR1 as MNHEY and CDR2 as SVGAGI. The CDR3 region is CASSYSLAGATDTQYF. The CDR3 region has the DNA TGTGCCAGCAGTTACTCACTAGCGGGAGCGACAGATACGCAGTATTTT.

The V call is TRBV19, the J call TRBJ2-2; D call uncertain. This CDR3 spans 12 amino acids. Germline-derived CDR1 and CDR2 are LNHDA and SQIVND (reference sequence). The ends were cut back, 3 bases at V and 8 bases at J, with 7 bases in the middle. CDR3 sequence (DNA): TGTGCCAGTAGTATCGGTCTAGGGGAGCTGTTTTTT. Translated, it gives CASSIGLGELFF. The full variable domain, with the rest looked up from reference TRBV19 and TRBJ2-2, is DGGITQSPKYLFRKEGQNVTLSCEQNLNHDAMYWYRQDPGQGLRLIYYSQIVNDFQKGDIAEGYSVSREKKESFPLTVTSAQKNPTAFYLCASSIGLGELFFGEGSRLTVL.

The chain carries TRBV30 and TRBJ1-6; maybe TRBD1 (6 bases). This CDR3 is built from 15 residues. Trimming removed 2 bases at V and 10 bases at J, with 18 bases between. Germline V CDR1 and CDR2: GTSNPN, SVGIG (reference sequence). The CDR3 sequence: CAWSQTGPSLSPLHF. CDR3 in DNA: TGTGCCTGGAGTCAAACAGGGCCAAGTTTGTCACCCCTCCACTTT. The whole variable domain, remainder taken from reference TRBV30 and TRBJ1-6, is SQTIHQWPATLVQPVGSPLSLECTVEGTSNPNLYWYRQAAGRGLQLLFYSVGIGQISSEVPQNLSASRPQDRQFILSSKKLLLSDSGFYLCAWSQTGPSLSPLHFGNGTRLTVT.

The V gene is TRBV28, the J gene TRBJ2-1, with 8 bases aligning to TRBD2. The CDR3 totals 15 residues. The V segment lost 4 bases and the J segment 4 bases; nucleotides outside the gene matches: 6. Germline CDR1 MDHEN, CDR2 SYDVKM. CDR3 sequence reads: CASSWLAGGYNEQFF. The CDR3 DNA follows: TGTGCCAGCAGTTGGCTGGCGGGGGGTTACAATGAGCAGTTCTTC.

This clone was detected only once. The gene calls are TRBV7-6 and TRBJ2-1; possibly TRBD2 for D (5 bases). CDR3 length: 16 amino acids. Trimming took 1 base from V and 7 from J, leaving 17 bases between them. Germline CDR1 SGHVS, CDR2 FNYEAQ. DNA of the CDR3: TGTGCCAGCAGCTTAGGGAGGCGAAACGGCCGAAATGAGCAGTTCTTC. The encoded protein is CASSLGRRNGRNEQFF.

This clone has a single count. The V call is TRBV6-5, the J call TRBJ1-2, with D tentatively TRBD1 (5 bases). V was cut by 6 bases and J by 2 bases, with 10 bases left in between. The CDR3 contains 13 residues. The germline CDR1 and CDR2 sequences are MNHEY and SVGAGI. CDR3 sequence (DNA): TGTGCCAGCAGCGGGGGACGGAACTATGGCTACACCTTC. It translates to CASSGGRNYGYTF.

The chain couples TRBV11-2 to TRBJ2-5; perhaps TRBD1 as D (5 bases). Trimming took off 3 bases at V and 1 base at J, with 6 bases between the two ends. The germline CDR1 and CDR2 sequences are SGHAT and FQNNGV. The CDR3 length is 13 residues. The CDR3 loop reads CASSLDTQETQYF. The CDR3, as DNA: TGTGCCAGCAGCTTGGACACCCAAGAGACCCAGTACTTC.

The chain links TRBV5-8 to TRBJ1-2; possible D gene TRBD1, 6 bases. The germline gives CDR1 SGHTS, CDR2 YDEGEE. CDR3 length: 13 amino acids. V was shortened by 3 bases and J by 0 bases, with 6 bases between the two germline ends. In DNA form, the CDR3 reads TGTGCCAGCAGCTACAGGGCTAACTATGGCTACACCTTC. It encodes CASSYRANYGYTF.

The chain combines TRBV15 with TRBJ1-2, with TRBD1 matching 10 bases. Unmatched junction bases numbered 10, after V lost 2 bases and J lost 4 bases. This CDR3 has 17 residues. Germline assignment: CDR1 LNHNV and CDR2 YYDKDF (reference sequence). As DNA, the CDR3 is TGTGCCACCAGCAGATGGGGGACAGGGGTCTCTATCTATGGCTACACCTTC. It codes for CATSRWGTGVSIYGYTF.

The V call is TRBV5-4, the J call TRBJ2-3, with D perhaps matching TRBD1 (6 bases). The CDR3 has 14 amino acids. Germline V gene lookup returns CDR1 SGHNT and CDR2 YYREEE (reference sequence). Trimming shortened V by 7 bases and J by 0 bases, and 12 bases separated the two germline ends. CDR3 residues: CASRRDTSTDTQYF. The CDR3, as DNA: TGTGCCAGCCGACGGGACACTAGCACAGATACGCAGTATTTT.

This chain joins TRBV28 and TRBJ1-6, with D unresolved. The V and J ends lost 5 bases and 9 bases respectively, with 8 bases between them. The V gene's germline CDR1 is MDHEN and CDR2 SYDVKM. The CDR3 is 12 residues long. The CDR3 DNA sequence: TGTGCCAGCAGTGGGAGGAGTTCACCCCTCCACTTT. Protein: CASSGRSSPLHF.

This clone was seen only once. The chain carries TRBV25-1 and TRBJ1-2; D gene uncertain. The germline CDR1 and CDR2 sequences are MGHDK and SYGVNS. V dropped 2 bases and J dropped 2 bases, with 0 bases sitting between them. The CDR3 extends over 11 amino acids. The DNA for the CDR3 is TGTGCCAGCAGTGAAAACTATGGCTACACCTTC. Protein: CASSENYGYTF.

This rearrangement joins TRBV18 to TRBJ1-2; no clear D. The CDR3 has 14 amino acids. Trimming removed 3 bases from V and 6 bases from J, with 14 bases in between. CDR1 KGHSH and CDR2 LQKENI come from the germline V gene. The CDR3 bases are TGTGCCAGCTCACCGAGGGAAATTGCGGATGGCTACACCTTC. The encoded protein is CASSPREIADGYTF.

The V and J genes are TRBV19 and TRBJ2-1; D possibly corresponds to TRBD1 (5 bases). The germline gives CDR1 LNHDA, CDR2 SQIVND (reference sequence). Trimming left V 1 base short and J 2 bases short, with 9 bases between. CDR3 length: 15 residues. The CDR3 DNA reads as TGTGCCAGTAGTATAGTCGACAGCCCCTACAATGAGCAGTTCTTC. Its translation is CASSIVDSPYNEQFF.

The rearrangement uses TRBV5-1 and TRBJ1-5; D remains unclear. The V end lost 4 bases, the J end lost 0 bases, and 5 bases lay between the germline ends. Germline values: CDR1 SGHRS, CDR2 YFSETQ. The CDR3 totals 13 residues. CDR3 loop: CASSEYSNQPQHF. As DNA, the CDR3 is TGCGCCAGCAGCGAGTATAGCAATCAGCCCCAGCATTTT.

V gene TRBV6-5 combines with J gene TRBJ1-2; 7 bases line up with TRBD1. The CDR3 is 13 amino acids. V was pared by 6 bases and J by 8 bases, with 9 bases of the junction left unmatched. Germline V gene lookup returns CDR1 MNHEY and CDR2 SVGAGI. This CDR3 reads CASRQAEGAGYTF. The CDR3 DNA reads TGTGCCAGCAGACAGGCGGAGGGGGCGGGCTACACCTTC.